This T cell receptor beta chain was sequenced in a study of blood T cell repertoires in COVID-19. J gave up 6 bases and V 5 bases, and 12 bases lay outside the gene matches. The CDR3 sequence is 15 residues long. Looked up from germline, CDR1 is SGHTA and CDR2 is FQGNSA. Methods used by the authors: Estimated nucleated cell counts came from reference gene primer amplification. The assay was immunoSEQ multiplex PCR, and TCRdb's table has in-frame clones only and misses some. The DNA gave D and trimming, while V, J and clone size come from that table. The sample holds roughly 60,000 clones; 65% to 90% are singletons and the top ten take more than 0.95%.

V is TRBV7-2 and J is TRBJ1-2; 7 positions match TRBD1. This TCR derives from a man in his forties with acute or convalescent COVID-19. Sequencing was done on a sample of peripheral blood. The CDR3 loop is CASSNRDSIYNGYTF. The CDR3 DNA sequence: TGTGCCAGCAGCAACCGGGACAGCATATATAATGGCTACACCTTC.